Given below is one T cell receptor beta chain in context. TCRdb re-called the RT-PCR reads through MiXCR, storing one row per CDR3 protein. The repertoire has hundreds of thousands of distinct CDR3 sequences, more than 15% of them found once; the top ten carry approximately 10%. The source of the sample is a study of response to subunit inactivated influenza vaccine. The V end was cut by 1 base, the J end by 1 base, with 10 bases between. This CDR3 region has 15 residues. The V call is TRBV12-3 or TRBV12-4, the J call TRBJ1-1; no definite D call. The material sequenced was PBMCs from blood, taken about 11 days after vaccination. This TCR derives from a man aged 50-60 years who received an inactivated influenza vaccine. CDR3 in amino acids: CASSLGWGKNTEAFF. In DNA form, the CDR3 reads TGTGCCAGCAGTTTAGGTTGGGGAAAGAACACTGAAGCTTTCTTT.